These 14 T cell receptor beta chains came from one sample sequenced in a study of lymphopenia after photon versus proton radiotherapy (dated by TCRdb to about 2019). The library relied on the immunoSEQ multiplex PCR assay. TCRdb's version of the immuneACCESS table is confined to in-frame rearrangements and falls short of the full clone set. An unresolved V gene accounts for under half of the shortfall where checked; the remainder is of unknown origin. In all, the sample holds 65,000 or so clones, and around 90% of those were seen once. In total, the top ten clones hold 9.5% to 15% of the sample. Sequenced here: peripheral blood, sampled from a patient treated with proton-based radiotherapy. The receptors here all came from a man older than 75 with esophageal cancer.

The V call is TRBV4-2, the J call TRBJ1-4; possibly TRBD1 for D (5 bases). The germline V gene encodes CDR1 LGHNA and CDR2 YNFKEQ. V dropped 3 bases and J dropped 10 bases, with 18 bases sitting between them. The CDR3 contains 15 residues. The CDR3 loop reads CASSQSRDPMGKLFF. The DNA of the CDR3 is TGTGCCAGCAGCCAGTCCCGGGACCCAATGGGAAAACTGTTTTTT.

The J gene is TRBJ2-2, the V gene TRBV2, with TRBD2 matching 11 bases. Trimming cost V 4 bases and J 6 bases; bases outside gene matches: 7. The germline V gene encodes CDR1 SNHLY and CDR2 FYNNEI. This CDR3 contains 16 residues. The CDR3 DNA reads TGTGCCAGCAGTGTGCGACTAGCGGGAACTGCCGGGGAGCTGTTTTTT. Its protein product is CASSVRLAGTAGELFF.

A word on this clone: Other DNA sequences within the sample encode an identical CDR3. This chain joins TRBV5-1 and TRBJ1-6; no clear D. The germline V gene has CDR1 SGHRS and CDR2 YFSETQ. The CDR3 covers 13 residues. With 4 bases removed from V and 4 bases from J, the gap between germline ends came to 6 bases. The CDR3 here is CASSREYNSPLHF. The CDR3 nucleotides read TGCGCCAGCAGCCGGGAGTATAATTCACCCCTCCACTTT. Together with reference TRBV5-1 and TRBJ1-6, the CDR3 gives the full variable domain: KAGVTQTPRYLIKTRGQQVTLSCSPISGHRSVSWYQQTPGQGLQFLFEYFSETQRNKGNFPGRFSGRQFSNSRSEMNVSTLELGDSALYLCASSREYNSPLHFGNGTRLTVT.

V and J are TRBV7-2 and TRBJ1-2; the D is unclear. The CDR3 has 15 residues. V lost 2 bases and J 6 bases, leaving 16 bases between the germline ends. Germline V gene sequence: CDR1 SGHTA, CDR2 FQGNSA. CDR3 residues: CASSLRVVAGNGYTF. The CDR3 bases are TGTGCCAGCAGCTTAAGGGTGGTGGCGGGGAATGGCTACACCTTC.

In this sample, this clone is medium-sized (0.01 to 0.1%). The J gene is TRBJ1-2, the V gene TRBV5-1; 8 bases line up with TRBD1. The CDR3 runs 15 residues. The germline CDR1 and CDR2 sequences are SGHRS and YFSETQ. V dropped 0 bases and J dropped 3; count of bases not matched to a gene: 4. CDR3 sequence: CASSLGSGGDYGYTF. The CDR3 DNA sequence: TGCGCCAGCAGCTTGGGTTCAGGGGGCGACTATGGCTACACCTTC.

The chain links TRBV7-2 to TRBJ1-1; perhaps TRBD1 as D (5 bases). V was cut by 7 bases and J by 5 bases, with 23 bases left in between. CDR1 is SGHTA and CDR2 is FQGNSA in the germline V gene. The CDR3 is 16 residues long. The CDR3 region is CASIPGLARARTEAFF. The CDR3 coding sequence is TGTGCCAGCATCCCCGGGCTGGCCAGGGCCAGGACTGAAGCTTTCTTT.

V and J are TRBV7-2 and TRBJ1-2; D ambiguous. The CDR3 runs 15 residues. Trimming removed 0 bases from V and 2 bases from J, with 10 bases in between. Germline V lookup: CDR1 SGHTA, CDR2 FQGNSA. The chain's CDR3 is CASSLAWAENYGYTF. The DNA for the CDR3 is TGTGCCAGCAGCTTAGCCTGGGCAGAAAACTATGGCTACACCTTC.

This chain links TRBV7-9 with TRBJ2-5; tentatively, D is TRBD2 (5 bases). The V gene lost 3 bases and the J gene lost 4 bases, with 6 bases spanning the gap. This CDR3 spans 12 amino acids. CDR1 and CDR2 (germline): SEHNR, FQNEAQ (reference sequence). The CDR3, as DNA: TGTGCCAGCAGCTTCGGGGTAGAGACCCAGTACTTC. It is translated as CASSFGVETQYF.

V usage is TRBV7-2 and J usage is TRBJ2-7; 11 nucleotides line up with TRBD2. The CDR3 runs 14 residues. Germline lookup yields CDR1 SGHTA and CDR2 FQGNSA. Trimming cost V 3 bases and J 5 bases; bases outside gene matches: 3. DNA of the CDR3: TGTGCCAGCAGCTTCTTGACTAGCGGGAACGAGCAGTACTTC. Its translation is CASSFLTSGNEQYF.

V and J are TRBV19 and TRBJ2-1, with 7 positions matching TRBD2. V lost 5 bases to trimming and J lost 2 bases; unmatched junction nucleotides: 6. There are 15 residues in the CDR3. CDR1 and CDR2 (germline): LNHDA, SQIVND (reference sequence). The CDR3: CASSPLGTTYNEQFF. The DNA of the CDR3 is TGTGCCAGTAGTCCGCTAGGGACTACCTACAATGAGCAGTTCTTC.

The chain carries TRBV7-9 and TRBJ2-3; no firm D call. Trimming cost V 6 bases and J 5 bases, with 6 bases left between them. The CDR3 is 11 residues long. Per germline, CDR1 SEHNR and CDR2 FQNEAQ (reference sequence). The CDR3 region is CASSRGDTQYF. CDR3 DNA: TGTGCCAGCAGTAGAGGAGATACGCAGTATTTT.

This clone has only one observation. The chain combines TRBV5-1 with TRBJ1-1; perhaps TRBD1 as D (5 bases). Germline assignment: CDR1 SGHRS and CDR2 YFSETQ. This CDR3 region has 15 residues. The V end was cut by 0 bases, the J end by 4 bases, with 13 bases between. CDR3 in DNA: TGCGCCAGCAGCTTGGCCGCGGGGCTCGGCACTGAAGCTTTCTTT. It yields the protein CASSLAAGLGTEAFF.

Only one count was recorded for this clone. The chain joins TRBV5-1 to TRBJ2-2, with D tentatively TRBD1 (5 bases). CDR3 length equals 15 residues. Looked up from germline, CDR1 is SGHRS and CDR2 is YFSETQ. The V and J ends lost 0 bases and 1 base respectively, with 7 bases between them. The CDR3 sequence: CASSLEGENTGELFF. CDR3 DNA: TGCGCCAGCAGCTTGGAAGGGGAGAACACCGGGGAGCTGTTTTTT.

The rearrangement uses TRBV5-1 and TRBJ2-7, with 9 bases that match TRBD1. The CDR3 covers 14 residues. Germline CDR1 reads SGHRS; CDR2 reads YFSETQ. Germline trimming cut 3 bases from V and 7 bases from J; bases unmatched to any gene: 8. In nucleotides, the CDR3 is TGCGCCAGCAGCTGGGGGGACAGGGCCGGGGAGCAGTACTTC. Encoded protein: CASSWGDRAGEQYF. Full variable domain (remainder filled in from reference TRBV5-1 and TRBJ2-7): KAGVTQTPRYLIKTRGQQVTLSCSPISGHRSVSWYQQTPGQGLQFLFEYFSETQRNKGNFPGRFSGRQFSNSRSEMNVSTLELGDSALYLCASSWGDRAGEQYFGPGTRLTVT.